Shown below are 7 T cell receptor beta chains from a single sample sequenced in a study of vaccination and CD4 T cells after COVID-19. The treatment is: roughly 11-day PBMC culture with coronavirus spike peptide pools or control peptides (ViraFEST assay). According to the study, CD4+ T cells from the unexposed donor were gathered ahead of the COVID-19 pandemic (2011-2018). The assay that was used to sequence DNA from cultured CD4+ T cells was the Oncomine TCR Beta short-read assay. TCRdb called the PCR reads again in MiXCR, with one record for every CDR3 protein. The data hold a few thousand distinct CDR3 sequences, with roughly 34% observed a single time. Their specific antigens are unknown. Sequencing was carried out using CD4+ T cells from blood, cultured in vitro. The source of these receptors is a human donor in good health.

The gene calls are TRBV18 and TRBJ1-2, with D tentatively TRBD1 (5 bases). V gave up 6 bases and J gave up 8 bases, with 22 bases separating them. Germline V CDR1 and CDR2: KGHSH, LQKENI. The CDR3 is made up of 15 amino acids. CDR3 coding DNA: TGTGCCAGCTCCCACGACAGAGGGTTCTCGGAGGGCTACACCTTC. The encoded protein is CASSHDRGFSEGYTF.

The J gene is TRBJ2-7, the V gene TRBV27; possible D gene TRBD1, 6 bases. The CDR3 consists of 16 residues. Trimming cost V 3 bases and J 1 base, with 16 bases left between them. The germline V gene encodes CDR1 MNHEY and CDR2 SMNVEV (reference sequence). CDR3 sequence: CASSFVSLQGSYEQYF. The CDR3 DNA follows: TGTGCCAGCAGTTTCGTGTCGCTACAGGGATCCTACGAGCAGTACTTC.

The chain is built from TRBV6-1 and TRBJ2-7, with D perhaps TRBD1 (6 bases). The CDR3 extends over 14 amino acids. Deletions cut 6 bases from V and 2 bases from J, with 14 bases between. Germline V lookup: CDR1 MNHNS, CDR2 SASEGT. The CDR3 DNA reads TGTGCCAGCAGCTCCGGGACACGGACCTACGAGCAGTACTTC. This encodes CASSSGTRTYEQYF.

The rearrangement uses TRBV7-3 and TRBJ2-7; 12 bases map to TRBD1. The V gene's germline CDR1 is SGHTA and CDR2 FQGTGA. This CDR3 contains 18 residues. V lost 2 bases and J lost 5; bases outside the gene matches: 13. CDR3 in amino acids: CASSLWPVGTGGDDEQYF. Written as DNA, the CDR3 is TGTGCCAGCAGCTTATGGCCGGTAGGGACAGGGGGCGACGACGAGCAGTACTTC.

The chain uses TRBV19 and TRBJ1-6; weak D call: TRBD1 (5 bases). The CDR3 contains 13 residues. V lost 8 bases, J lost 6 bases, and 11 bases lay in between. CDR1 and CDR2 from the germline V gene are LNHDA and SQIVND (reference sequence). DNA of the CDR3: TGTGCCAGTGGGACGGCCTTTAATTCACCCCTCCACTTT. Protein sequence: CASGTAFNSPLHF.

This clonotype was seen a single time. The chain couples TRBV19 to TRBJ2-2, with D hard to call. From germline, CDR1 is LNHDA and CDR2 SQIVND (reference sequence). This CDR3 has 13 amino acids. Deletions cut 10 bases from V and 1 base from J, with 10 bases between. The CDR3, as DNA: TGTGCCACCTCCGACTTGAACACCGGGGAGCTGTTTTTT. It translates to CATSDLNTGELFF.

A few counts support this clonotype. The chain couples TRBV7-6 to TRBJ1-1; D gene ambiguous. The germline V gene encodes CDR1 SGHVS and CDR2 FNYEAQ. V was clipped by 5 bases and J by 2 bases, with 12 bases between them. CDR3 length: 14 amino acids. CDR3 bases: TGTGCCAGCAGCCCCGAGGAGTTAAACACTGAAGCTTTCTTT. Translation gives CASSPEELNTEAFF.